This T cell receptor (beta chain) was sequenced for a study of cytomegalovirus exposure and HLA in healthy donors. Study as a whole: The roughly 700 first-cohort repertoires shared a platform with the 120 validation repertoires, as reported in a later analysis. Notes on the study in general: Most TCRs appeared rarely, but some public TCRs recurred in many donors. In the roughly 120 validation repertoires, a later analysis found that first-cohort TCR clusters tended to co-occur.

Repertoires were generated with immunoSEQ multiplex PCR, while TCRdb's copy carries only in-frame clones and drops some. This table has about 260,000 clones, 80% to 95% appearing once. With respect to this clone: Its antigen is undetermined.

The CDR3 covers 15 residues. V was clipped by 1 base and J by 7 bases, with 14 bases between them. The germline V gene encodes CDR1 SGHNT and CDR2 YENEEA. This TCR came from a woman in her 30s in good health and CMV-seronegative. The sample taken for sequencing was PBMCs. The chain recombines TRBV11-3 with TRBJ2-1; D is ambiguous. CDR3 in DNA: TGTGCCAGCAGCTTAGCCAGTGGGTCCTTGAATGAGCAGTTCTTC. Its protein product is CASSLASGSLNEQFF. The full variable domain, rest sourced from reference TRBV11-3 and TRBJ2-1, is EAGVVQSPRYKIIEKKQPVAFWCNPISGHNTLYWYLQNLGQGPELLIRYENEEAVDDSQLPKDRFSAERLKGVDSTLKIQPAELGDSAVYLCASSLASGSLNEQFFGPGTRLTVL.